The 17 T cell receptor beta chains below come from one sample, sequenced in a study of blood T cell repertoires in COVID-19. Libraries were prepared by immunoSEQ multiplex PCR; TCRdb keeps only in-frame clonotypes and omits some of them. The table records around 85,000 clones, 90% of them present only once. Sequencing was performed on peripheral blood. The receptors derive from a woman older than 75 with active or convalescent COVID-19.

This chain connects TRBV29-1 to TRBJ1-1; D perhaps matches TRBD1 (6 bases). Germline values: CDR1 SQVTM, CDR2 ANQGSEA. The V end was cut by 4 bases, the J end by 3 bases, with 12 bases between. The CDR3 extends over 13 amino acids. CDR3 DNA: TGCAGCGTTGTCGGGGGGCCTGACACTGAAGCTTTCTTT. It codes for CSVVGGPDTEAFF.

The chain employs TRBV5-4 and TRBJ2-2; 8 bases align to TRBD1. Germline CDR1 reads SGHNT; CDR2 reads YYREEE (reference sequence). The junction had 8 bases not matched to a gene; V was cut back by 4 bases and J by 6 bases. The CDR3 covers 15 residues. CDR3 nucleotides: TGTGCCAGCAGCCCCGGACAGGGTCGCCCCGGGGAGCTGTTTTTT. Residues: CASSPGQGRPGELFF.

CDR3 DNA: TGTGCCAGCAGGGGATCGACAGGAGAGAATGAAAAACTGTTTTTT. Translation gives CASRGSTGENEKLFF. The rearrangement links TRBV6-5 to TRBJ1-4, with a possible D match to TRBD1 (6 bases). With 6 bases removed from V and 5 bases from J, the gap between germline ends came to 16 bases. Germline V gives CDR1 MNHEY, CDR2 SVGAGI. This CDR3 spans 15 amino acids.

The rearrangement uses TRBV11-2 and TRBJ2-1, with 11 nucleotides matching TRBD2. With 5 bases clipped from V and 7 bases from J, the junction kept 10 bases outside the gene matches. The CDR3 is 16 amino acids. The germline CDR1 and CDR2 sequences are SGHAT and FQNNGV. The CDR3 is CASSLSWLAGGNEQFF. Written as DNA, the CDR3 is TGTGCCAGCAGCCTGAGCTGGCTAGCGGGAGGAAATGAGCAGTTCTTC.

The chain links TRBV9 to TRBJ2-3, with 9 positions matching TRBD2. This CDR3 spans 16 amino acids. J gave up 1 base and V 4 bases, and 7 bases lay outside the gene matches. Germline CDR1 is SGDLS and CDR2 is YYNGEE. The CDR3 spells CASSLGAGGRTDTQYF. The DNA of the CDR3 is TGTGCCAGCAGCTTAGGGGCGGGAGGGCGCACAGATACGCAGTATTTT.

The rearrangement uses TRBV9 and TRBJ1-3, with unresolved D. The CDR3 has 13 residues. The germline V and J ends were trimmed by 1 base and 2 bases, with 4 bases remaining between them. Looked up from germline, CDR1 is SGDLS and CDR2 is YYNGEE. The CDR3 reads CASSVTPGNTIYF. CDR3 coding DNA: TGTGCCAGCAGCGTAACTCCTGGAAACACCATATATTTT.

The V and J genes are TRBV20-1 and TRBJ2-7; D possibly corresponds to TRBD1 (6 bases). The CDR3 consists of 13 residues. Looked up from germline, CDR1 is DFQATT and CDR2 is SNEGSKA (reference sequence). V was clipped by 3 bases and J by 2 bases, with 11 bases between them. Here the CDR3 reads CSASLGQPYEQYF. DNA of the CDR3: TGCAGTGCTAGTCTTGGACAGCCCTACGAGCAGTACTTC.

V usage is TRBV7-2 and J usage is TRBJ2-1; 9 bases are a match to TRBD2. This CDR3 is built from 15 residues. The junction had 4 bases not matched to a gene; V was cut back by 7 bases and J by 0 bases. Germline CDR1 is SGHTA and CDR2 is FQGNSA. This CDR3 is CASMLAGSSYNEQFF. The CDR3, as DNA: TGTGCCAGCATGCTAGCGGGGAGCTCCTACAATGAGCAGTTCTTC.

The V gene is TRBV7-6, the J gene TRBJ2-5, with 8 nucleotides matching TRBD2. CDR3 length equals 15 residues. V was pared by 1 base and J by 3 bases, with 4 bases of the junction left unmatched. The germline gives CDR1 SGHVS, CDR2 FNYEAQ. The CDR3 DNA reads as TGTGCCAGCAGCTTAGTAAGCGGGGGAAAAGAGACCCAGTACTTC. Protein: CASSLVSGGKETQYF.

The chain carries TRBV28 and TRBJ1-1, with D maybe TRBD1 (6 bases). Per germline, CDR1 MDHEN and CDR2 SYDVKM. Trimming cost V 2 bases and J 1 base, with 14 bases left between them. The CDR3 has 16 residues. The DNA for the CDR3 is TGTGCCAGCAGTTTACCAGAGACAGGATGGAACACTGAAGCTTTCTTT. Residues: CASSLPETGWNTEAFF.

The V gene is TRBV3-1 (or the pseudogene TRBV3-2), the J gene TRBJ2-3; TRBD2 matches at 9 bases. J gave up 5 bases and V 4 bases, and 16 bases lay outside the gene matches. Looked up from germline, CDR1 is LGHDT and CDR2 is YNNKEL (reference sequence). The CDR3 runs 18 residues. The CDR3 loop reads CASSPKGRVSGSVDTQYF. The CDR3 DNA follows: TGTGCCAGCAGCCCCAAGGGGAGGGTTAGCGGGAGTGTAGATACGCAGTATTTT.

V gene TRBV18 combines with J gene TRBJ1-1; perhaps TRBD1 as D (6 bases). This CDR3 is 15 amino acids long. Trimming stripped 7 bases from V and 2 bases from J, with 17 bases between. Looked up from germline, CDR1 is KGHSH and CDR2 is LQKENI. CDR3 protein: CASYQQGALNTEAFF. Here the CDR3 DNA reads TGTGCCAGCTACCAACAGGGTGCCCTCAACACTGAAGCTTTCTTT.

This clone was recorded only once. The chain has TRBV30 and TRBJ2-1, with a weak D call TRBD1 (5 bases). This CDR3 comprises 15 residues. Germline CDR1 and CDR2: GTSNPN and SVGIG (reference sequence). V shed 0 bases and J shed 4 bases, with 13 bases lying between them. CDR3 amino acids: CAWSVRQGNYNEQFF. Written as DNA, the CDR3 is TGTGCCTGGAGTGTAAGGCAGGGCAATTACAATGAGCAGTTCTTC.

The gene calls are TRBV19 and TRBJ2-3; 7 bases fit TRBD1. Germline CDR1 reads LNHDA; CDR2 reads SQIVND (reference sequence). The CDR3 has 15 amino acids. With V trimmed by 3 bases and J by 5 bases, 8 bases remained unmatched. The CDR3 is CASSIGRGNRDTQYF. The CDR3 region has the DNA TGTGCCAGTAGTATCGGCAGGGGGAATCGAGATACGCAGTATTTT.

This sequence joins TRBV28 and TRBJ2-7; no definite D call. Germline CDR1 reads MDHEN; CDR2 reads SYDVKM. V shed 7 bases and J shed 1 base, with 14 bases lying between them. CDR3 length equals 14 residues. CDR3 in amino acids: CASTEMGRSYEQYF. CDR3 bases: TGTGCCAGCACAGAGATGGGCCGTTCCTACGAGCAGTACTTC.

The chain has TRBV5-6 and TRBJ1-6; 7 nucleotides line up with TRBD1. The trim removed 3 bases at V and 7 bases at J, leaving 7 bases unmatched. The CDR3 extends over 15 amino acids. Germline V gives CDR1 SGHDT, CDR2 YYEEEE. CDR3 nucleotide sequence: TGTGCCAGCAGCTGGAAAGACAGGGTCAATTCACCCCTCCACTTT. It codes for CASSWKDRVNSPLHF.

This clone occurred a few times. The chain recombines TRBV4-3 with TRBJ2-1, with 9 positions matching TRBD2. J was trimmed by 4 bases and V by 3 bases; bases with no gene match: 7. CDR1 LGHNA and CDR2 YSLEER come from the germline V gene. The CDR3 totals 16 residues. CDR3: CASSQDGTSRYNEQFF. In nucleotides, the CDR3 is TGCGCCAGCAGCCAGGACGGGACTAGCCGTTACAATGAGCAGTTCTTC.